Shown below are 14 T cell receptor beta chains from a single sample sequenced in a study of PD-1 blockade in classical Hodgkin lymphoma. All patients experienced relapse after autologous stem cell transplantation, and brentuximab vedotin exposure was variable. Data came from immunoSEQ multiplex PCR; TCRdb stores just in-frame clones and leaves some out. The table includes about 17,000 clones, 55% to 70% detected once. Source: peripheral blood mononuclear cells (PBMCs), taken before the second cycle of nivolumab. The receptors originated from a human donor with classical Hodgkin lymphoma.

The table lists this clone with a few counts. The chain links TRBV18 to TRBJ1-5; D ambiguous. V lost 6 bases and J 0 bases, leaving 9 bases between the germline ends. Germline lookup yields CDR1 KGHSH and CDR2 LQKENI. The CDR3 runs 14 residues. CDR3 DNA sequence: TGTGCCAGCTCCCCGGGGAGTAGCAATCAGCCCCAGCATTTT. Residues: CASSPGSSNQPQHF.

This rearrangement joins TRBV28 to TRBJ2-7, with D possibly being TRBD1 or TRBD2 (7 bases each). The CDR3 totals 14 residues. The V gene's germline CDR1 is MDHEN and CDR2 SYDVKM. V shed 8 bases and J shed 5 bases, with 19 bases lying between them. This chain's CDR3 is CASGRGQRFNEQYF. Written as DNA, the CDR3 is TGTGCCAGCGGGAGGGGACAGCGTTTTAACGAGCAGTACTTC.

CDR3 nucleotides: TGTGCCAGCAGCCCCGGGGCTAGCGGGACATACAATGAGCAGTTCTTC. This encodes CASSPGASGTYNEQFF. The chain carries TRBV11-2 and TRBJ2-1, with TRBD2 identical over 9 bases. This CDR3 comprises 16 residues. V was pared by 5 bases and J by 4 bases, with 9 bases of the junction left unmatched. Germline V gives CDR1 SGHAT, CDR2 FQNNGV.

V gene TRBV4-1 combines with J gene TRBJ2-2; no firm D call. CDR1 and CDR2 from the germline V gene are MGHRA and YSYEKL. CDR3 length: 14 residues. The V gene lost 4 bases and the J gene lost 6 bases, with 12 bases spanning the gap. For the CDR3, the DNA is TGCGCCAGCAGCCTCGGCCAGGTGGCCGGGGAGCTGTTTTTT. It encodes CASSLGQVAGELFF.

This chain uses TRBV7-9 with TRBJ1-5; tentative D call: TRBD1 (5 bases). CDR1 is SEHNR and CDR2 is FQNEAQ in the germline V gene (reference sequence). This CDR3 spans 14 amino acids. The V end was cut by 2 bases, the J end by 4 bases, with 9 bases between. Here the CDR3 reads CASSLQTGNQPQHF. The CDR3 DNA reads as TGTGCCAGCAGCTTACAAACAGGTAATCAGCCCCAGCATTTT.

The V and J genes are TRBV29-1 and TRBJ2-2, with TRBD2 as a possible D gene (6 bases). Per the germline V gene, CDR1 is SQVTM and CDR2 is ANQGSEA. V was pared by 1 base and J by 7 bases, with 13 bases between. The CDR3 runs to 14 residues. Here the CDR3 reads CSVEGRELSGELFF. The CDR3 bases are TGCAGCGTTGAAGGGAGGGAGTTAAGCGGGGAGCTGTTTTTT.

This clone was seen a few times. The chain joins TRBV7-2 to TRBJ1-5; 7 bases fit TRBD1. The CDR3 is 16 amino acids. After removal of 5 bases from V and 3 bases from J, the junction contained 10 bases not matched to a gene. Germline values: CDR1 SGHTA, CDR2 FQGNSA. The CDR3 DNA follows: TGTGCCAGCAGCAGGTCAGGGGGGGAGCTCAATCAGCCCCAGCATTTT. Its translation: CASSRSGGELNQPQHF.

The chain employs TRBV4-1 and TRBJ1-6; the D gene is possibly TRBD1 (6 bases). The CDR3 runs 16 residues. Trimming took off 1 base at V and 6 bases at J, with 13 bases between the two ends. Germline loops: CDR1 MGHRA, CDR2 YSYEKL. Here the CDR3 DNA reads TGCGCCAGCAGCCAAGGCCCGACAGGCTTTAATTCACCCCTCCACTTT. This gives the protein CASSQGPTGFNSPLHF.

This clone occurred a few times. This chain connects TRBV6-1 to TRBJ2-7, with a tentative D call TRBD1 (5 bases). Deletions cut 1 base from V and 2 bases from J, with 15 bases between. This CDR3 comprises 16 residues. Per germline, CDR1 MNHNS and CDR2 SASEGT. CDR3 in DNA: TGTGCCAGCAGTGAAGGGGTGGGGCCAGCTACCTACGAGCAGTACTTC. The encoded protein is CASSEGVGPATYEQYF.

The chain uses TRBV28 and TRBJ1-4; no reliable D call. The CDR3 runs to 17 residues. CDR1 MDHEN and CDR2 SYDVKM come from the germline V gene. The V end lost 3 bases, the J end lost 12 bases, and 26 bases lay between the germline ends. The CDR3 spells CASSLSFVAGRIVELFF. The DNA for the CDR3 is TGTGCCAGCAGTTTGAGTTTTGTAGCAGGCCGAATTGTGGAACTGTTTTTT.

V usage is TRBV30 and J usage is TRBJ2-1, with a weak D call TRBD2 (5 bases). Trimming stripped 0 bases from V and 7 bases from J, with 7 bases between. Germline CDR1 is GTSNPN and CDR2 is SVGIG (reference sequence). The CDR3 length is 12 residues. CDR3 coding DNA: TGTGCCTGGAGTGTACTAGGGAATGAGCAGTTCTTC. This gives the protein CAWSVLGNEQFF.

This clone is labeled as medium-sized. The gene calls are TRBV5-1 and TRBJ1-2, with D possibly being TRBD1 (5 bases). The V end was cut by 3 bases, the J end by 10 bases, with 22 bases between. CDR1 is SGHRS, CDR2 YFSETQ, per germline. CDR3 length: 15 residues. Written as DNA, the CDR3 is TGCGCCAGCAGCTGGGGATCCGGGACGGTCCCCGACTACACCTTC. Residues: CASSWGSGTVPDYTF.

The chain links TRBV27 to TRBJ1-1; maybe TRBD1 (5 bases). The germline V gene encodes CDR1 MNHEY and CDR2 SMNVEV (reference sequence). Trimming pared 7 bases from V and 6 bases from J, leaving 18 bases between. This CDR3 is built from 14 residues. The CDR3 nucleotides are TGTGCCAGCATCCTTTTTCGGGGGGGAGCTGAAGCTTTCTTT. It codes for CASILFRGGAEAFF.

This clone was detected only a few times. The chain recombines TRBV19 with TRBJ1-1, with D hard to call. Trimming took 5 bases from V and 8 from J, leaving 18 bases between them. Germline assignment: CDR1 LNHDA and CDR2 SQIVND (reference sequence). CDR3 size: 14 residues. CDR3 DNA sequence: TGTGCCAGTAGTGCCGGAAACCAAAGAGGAGAAGCTTTCTTT. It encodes CASSAGNQRGEAFF.